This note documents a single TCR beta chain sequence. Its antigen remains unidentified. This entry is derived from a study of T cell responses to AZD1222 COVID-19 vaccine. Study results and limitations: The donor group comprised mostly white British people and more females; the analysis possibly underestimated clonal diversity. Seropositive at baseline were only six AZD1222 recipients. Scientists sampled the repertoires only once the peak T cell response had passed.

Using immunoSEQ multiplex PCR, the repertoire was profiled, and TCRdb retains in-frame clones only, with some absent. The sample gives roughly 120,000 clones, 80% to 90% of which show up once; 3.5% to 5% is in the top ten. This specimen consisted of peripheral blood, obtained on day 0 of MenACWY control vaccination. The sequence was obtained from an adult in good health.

CDR3 sequence reads: CASSLGRGGYGYTF. The CDR3 DNA sequence: TGTGCCAGCAGCTTAGGCAGGGGCGGTTACGGCTACACCTTC. The chain combines TRBV7-2 with TRBJ1-2; possibly TRBD1 for D (6 bases). The germline CDR1 and CDR2 sequences are SGHTA and FQGNSA. CDR3 length: 14 residues. Trimming took 1 base from V and 8 from J, leaving 14 bases between them.